Listed below are T cell receptor beta chains from one sample, sequenced in a study of blood T cell repertoires in COVID-19. Only in-frame clones appear in the TCRdb table, and some are missing; sequencing was by immunoSEQ multiplex PCR. Among 150,000 to 180,000 clones, 91% were seen once, and the ten largest hold 0.55%. Sequencing used peripheral blood. The receptors shown here come from a man aged 50 to 60 with acute or convalescent COVID-19. Each CDR3 is given with its conserved first and last residue. D genes are given only for firm matches. Clone size is shown for a subset of rows, as once, few, many or a class of expanded clone.

abundance	j_gene	v_gene	d_gene	CDR3aa	CDR3nt
-	TRBJ1-3	TRBV19	-	CASTLDRTGNTIYF	TGTGCCAGTACCTTGGACAGAACTGGAAACACCATATATTTT
-	TRBJ1-1	TRBV7-8	-	CASSRYDPRSAFF	TGTGCCAGCAGCCGCTACGACCCTAGGTCAGCTTTCTTT
-	TRBJ2-1	TRBV27	TRBD2	CASSTGLAGAYNEQFF	TGTGCCAGCAGTACCGGACTAGCGGGGGCCTACAATGAGCAGTTCTTC
-	TRBJ1-5	TRBV19	TRBD1	CASSRTGDSNQPQHF	TGTGCCAGTAGCAGGACAGGGGATAGCAATCAGCCCCAGCATTTT
-	TRBJ1-2	TRBV7-8	TRBD1	CASSLPGQGHGYTF	TGTGCCAGCAGCTTACCGGGACAGGGGCATGGCTACACCTTC
-	TRBJ1-6	TRBV18	-	CASSPGGSNSPLHF	TGTGCCAGCTCACCAGGAGGGAGCAATTCACCCCTCCACTTT
few	TRBJ2-1	TRBV19	TRBD2	CASSPRTSGLYNEQFF	TGTGCCAGTAGTCCCCGGACTAGCGGGCTGTACAATGAGCAGTTCTTC
-	TRBJ2-3	TRBV18	-	CASSPAPAGFTDTQYF	TGTGCCAGCTCACCCGCCCCTGCGGGGTTCACAGATACGCAGTATTTT
-	TRBJ1-4	TRBV19	-	CASSIKRGGKLFF	TGTGCCAGTAGTATAAAAAGAGGTGGAAAACTGTTTTTT
-	TRBJ1-4	TRBV5-1	-	CASSLVTGGEKLFF	TGCGCCAGCAGCTTGGTCACAGGTGGTGAAAAACTGTTTTTT
few	TRBJ2-3	TRBV5-5	TRBD2	CASSERGGTDTQYF	TGTGCCAGCAGCGAGCGGGGGGGCACAGATACGCAGTATTTT
-	TRBJ2-2	TRBV5-1	-	CASSLGGVTGELFF	TGCGCCAGCAGCTTGGGGGGCGTAACCGGGGAGCTGTTTTTT
-	TRBJ1-4	TRBV14	TRBD1	CASSHGTAPNEKLFF	TGTGCCAGCAGCCACGGGACAGCCCCAAATGAAAAACTGTTTTTT
-	TRBJ1-2	TRBV29-1	-	CSAAPGYDYGYTF	TGCAGCGCCGCCCCCGGGTACGACTATGGCTACACCTTC
-	TRBJ2-7	TRBV15	TRBD2	CATSRDPSGLAGPTVF	TGTGCCACCAGCAGAGATCCCTCGGGACTAGCGGGACCTACCGTTTTC
-	TRBJ2-1	TRBV28	-	CASEQGGRFYNEQFF	TGTGCCAGCGAACAAGGGGGACGCTTCTACAATGAGCAGTTCTTC
few	TRBJ2-5	TRBV5-1	TRBD1	CASSTGQGEETQYF	TGCGCCAGCAGCACCGGACAGGGGGAAGAGACCCAGTACTTC
-	TRBJ1-5	TRBV27	-	CASSLVGHQPQHF	TGTGCCAGCAGTTTGGTGGGGCATCAGCCCCAGCATTTT
-	TRBJ2-1	TRBV6-5	TRBD1	CASSYSGQGYNEQFF	TGTGCCAGCAGTTACTCGGGACAGGGGTACAATGAGCAGTTCTTC
once	TRBJ1-5	TRBV19	-	CASGTYSNQPQHF	TGTGCTTCCGGGACATATAGCAATCAGCCCCAGCATTTT
once	TRBJ2-7	TRBV7-9	TRBD2	CASSLTREGEQYF	TGTGCCAGCAGCCTCACCCGGGAGGGCGAGCAGTACTTC